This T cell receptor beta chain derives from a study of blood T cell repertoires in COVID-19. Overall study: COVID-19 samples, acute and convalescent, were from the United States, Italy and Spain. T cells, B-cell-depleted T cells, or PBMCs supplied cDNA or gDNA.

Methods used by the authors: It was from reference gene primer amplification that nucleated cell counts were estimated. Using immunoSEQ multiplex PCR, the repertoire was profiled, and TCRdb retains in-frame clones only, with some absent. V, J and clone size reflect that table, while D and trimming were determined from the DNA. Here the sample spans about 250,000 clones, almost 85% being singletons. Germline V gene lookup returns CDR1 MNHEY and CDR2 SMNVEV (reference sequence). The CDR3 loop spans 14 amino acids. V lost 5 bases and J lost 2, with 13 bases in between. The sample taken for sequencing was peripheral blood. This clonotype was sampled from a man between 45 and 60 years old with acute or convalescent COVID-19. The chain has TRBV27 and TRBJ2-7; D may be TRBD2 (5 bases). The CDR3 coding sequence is TGTGCCAGCAGTGCCACCGACGGGGCCTACGAGCAGTACTTC. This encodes CASSATDGAYEQYF.